One and the same sample provided the 7 T cell receptor beta chains below, sequenced in a study of blood T cell repertoires in COVID-19. Assay: immunoSEQ multiplex PCR; the TCRdb copy retains only in-frame clones and omits some. This sample yields fewer than 250,000 clones, of which approximately 85% are seen a single time; approximately 9.6% belongs to the top ten. The specimen sequenced was PBMCs or T cells enriched from blood (not recorded which). Source of these receptors: a woman in her fifties or sixties with acute COVID-19.

J is TRBJ1-2 and V is TRBV7-2; 12 bases fit TRBD1. V shed 4 bases, J shed 5 bases, and the junction held 8 bases outside the gene matches. The length of the CDR3 is 16 residues. Germline CDR1 and CDR2: SGHTA and FQGNSA. The CDR3 region is CASSYLRDRGQYGYTF. Written as DNA, the CDR3 is TGTGCCAGCAGCTACCTCCGGGACAGGGGGCAGTATGGCTACACCTTC.

The sample holds one count of this clone. The chain employs TRBV29-1 and TRBJ1-2; TRBD1 might be the D (5 bases). The CDR3 covers 15 residues. Between the trimmed V and J ends, which lost 4 bases and 5 bases, there was a span of 20 bases. Looked up from germline, CDR1 is SQVTM and CDR2 is ANQGSEA. Written as DNA, the CDR3 is TGCAGCGTTGCGCGGCAGGAGGGGAGATCGTATGGCTACACCTTC. Translated, it gives CSVARQEGRSYGYTF. Drawing the rest from reference TRBV29-1 and TRBJ1-2, the complete variable domain is SAVISQKPSRDICQRGTSLTIQCQVDSQVTMMFWYRQQPGQSLTLIATANQGSEATYESGFVIDKFPISRPNLTFSTLTVSNMSPEDSSIYLCSVARQEGRSYGYTFGSGTRLTVV.

V usage is TRBV24-1 and J usage is TRBJ2-2; 7 nucleotides line up with TRBD1. Germline CDR1 KGHDR, CDR2 SFDVKD. The CDR3 sequence is 13 residues long. J was trimmed by 3 bases and V by 9 bases; bases with no gene match: 3. CDR3 sequence (DNA): TGTGCCACCGGGGACAGCTACACCGGGGAGCTGTTTTTT. Translated, it gives CATGDSYTGELFF.

The chain has TRBV6-2 or TRBV6-3 and TRBJ2-2; 10 nucleotides line up with TRBD2. J was trimmed by 1 base and V by 7 bases; bases with no gene match: 9. The CDR3 covers 17 residues. The germline CDR1 and CDR2 sequences are MNHEY and SVGEGT. The CDR3 sequence is CASTPKRGGGNTGELFF. In DNA, the CDR3 is TGTGCCAGCACCCCTAAGCGGGGGGGCGGGAACACCGGGGAGCTGTTTTTT.

The CDR3 coding sequence is TGTGCCAGCAGTTACTCGGGGCCGATTGGTGGGGAGCAGTACTTC. Protein product: CASSYSGPIGGEQYF. The chain recombines TRBV6-5 with TRBJ2-7; a possible D gene is TRBD1 (5 bases). The length of the CDR3 is 15 residues. V was clipped by 0 bases and J by 7 bases, with 16 bases between them. Germline V gene lookup returns CDR1 MNHEY and CDR2 SVGAGI.

This clone was found once. V is TRBV9 and J is TRBJ2-1, with D tentatively TRBD2 (5 bases). The length of the CDR3 is 14 residues. The germline V gene encodes CDR1 SGDLS and CDR2 YYNGEE. V lost 0 bases to trimming and J lost 7 bases, with 11 bases between them. CDR3 protein: CASSVAGIRNEQFF. The CDR3 DNA sequence: TGTGCCAGCAGCGTAGCGGGGATTCGGAATGAGCAGTTCTTC.

The DNA of the CDR3 is TGTGCCAGCAGTACCCCGAGGGCCCCTCACTATGGCTACACCTTC. As protein: CASSTPRAPHYGYTF. The chain uses TRBV6-6 and TRBJ1-2; D unclear. V was trimmed by 5 bases and J by 3 bases, leaving 16 bases between them. Germline CDR1 is MNHNY and CDR2 is SVGAGI (reference sequence). This CDR3 is 15 amino acids long.